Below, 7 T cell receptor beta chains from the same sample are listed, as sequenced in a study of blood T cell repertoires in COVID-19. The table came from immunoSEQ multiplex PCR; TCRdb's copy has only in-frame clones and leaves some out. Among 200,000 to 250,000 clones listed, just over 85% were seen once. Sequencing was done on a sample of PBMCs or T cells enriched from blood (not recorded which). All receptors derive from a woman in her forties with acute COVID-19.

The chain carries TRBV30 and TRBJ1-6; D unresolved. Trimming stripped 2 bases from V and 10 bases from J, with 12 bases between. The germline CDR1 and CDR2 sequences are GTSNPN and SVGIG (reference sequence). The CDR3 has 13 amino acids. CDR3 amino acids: CAWSLLGSSPLHF. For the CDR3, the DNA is TGTGCCTGGAGTTTACTAGGCAGCTCACCCCTCCACTTT.

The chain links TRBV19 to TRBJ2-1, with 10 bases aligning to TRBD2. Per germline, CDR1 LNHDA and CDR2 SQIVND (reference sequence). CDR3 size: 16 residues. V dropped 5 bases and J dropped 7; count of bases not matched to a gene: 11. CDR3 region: CASSSISGRHRNEQFF. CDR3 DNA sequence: TGTGCCAGTAGTTCGATTAGCGGGAGGCACCGAAATGAGCAGTTCTTC.

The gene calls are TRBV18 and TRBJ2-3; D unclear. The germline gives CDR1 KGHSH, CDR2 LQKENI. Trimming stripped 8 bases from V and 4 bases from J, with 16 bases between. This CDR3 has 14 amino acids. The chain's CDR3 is CASVKEQSSDTQYF. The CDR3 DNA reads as TGTGCCAGCGTCAAGGAGCAGTCGTCAGATACGCAGTATTTT.

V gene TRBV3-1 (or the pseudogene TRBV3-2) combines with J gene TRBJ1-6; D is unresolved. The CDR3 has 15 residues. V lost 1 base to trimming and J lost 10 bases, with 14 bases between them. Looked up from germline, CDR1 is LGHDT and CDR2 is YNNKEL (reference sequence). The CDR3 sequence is CASSQGGSAGSPLHF. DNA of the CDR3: TGTGCCAGCAGCCAAGGAGGCAGCGCTGGGTCACCCCTCCACTTT.

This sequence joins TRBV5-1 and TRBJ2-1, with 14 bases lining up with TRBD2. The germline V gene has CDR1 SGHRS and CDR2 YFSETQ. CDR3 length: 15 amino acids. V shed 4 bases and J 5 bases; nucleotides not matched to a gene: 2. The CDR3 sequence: CASSPGLAGDNEQFF. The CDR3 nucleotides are TGCGCCAGCAGCCCGGGACTAGCGGGAGACAATGAGCAGTTCTTC.

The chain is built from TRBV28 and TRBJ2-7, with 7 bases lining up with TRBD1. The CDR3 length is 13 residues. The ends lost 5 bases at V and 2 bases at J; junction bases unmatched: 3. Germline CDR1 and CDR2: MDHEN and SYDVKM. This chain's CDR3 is CASSPQGTYEQYF. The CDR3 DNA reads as TGTGCCAGCAGTCCACAGGGGACCTACGAGCAGTACTTC.

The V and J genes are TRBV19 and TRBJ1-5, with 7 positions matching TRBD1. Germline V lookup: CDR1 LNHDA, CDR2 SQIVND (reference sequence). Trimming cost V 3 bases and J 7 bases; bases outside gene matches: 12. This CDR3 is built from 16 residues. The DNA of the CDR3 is TGTGCCAGTAGTATTCGGACAGGCTCCCAACGGCAGCCCCAGCATTTT. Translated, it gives CASSIRTGSQRQPQHF.